The 9 T cell receptor beta chains presented below share a single source sample, sequenced in a study of CD8+ T cells in alopecia areata. Noted treatment: oral pan-JAK inhibitor, 5-10 mg twice daily. TCR sequencing used cDNA made by reverse transcription of extracted RNA. Assay: immunoSEQ multiplex PCR; the TCRdb copy retains only in-frame clones and omits some. This sample has some 58,000 clones; under 60% occur once, and the top ten carry roughly 22%. This sample comprised CD8+ T cells sorted from blood, obtained at approximately week 39, from a patient treated with tofacitinib. The receptors stem from a human donor with alopecia areata.

This chain uses TRBV29-1 with TRBJ2-1; D call uncertain. The CDR3 is 12 residues long. Germline CDR1 SQVTM, CDR2 ANQGSEA. V lost 6 bases and J 9 bases, leaving 15 bases between the germline ends. The CDR3 sequence: CSVGLRGREQFF. The CDR3 DNA is TGCAGCGTAGGCCTACGAGGCCGTGAGCAGTTCTTC.

The V call is TRBV29-1, the J call TRBJ2-7, with 8 bases aligning to TRBD2. V shed 3 bases and J 0 bases; nucleotides not matched to a gene: 4. In germline, CDR1 is SQVTM, CDR2 ANQGSEA. The CDR3 has 14 amino acids. In DNA form, the CDR3 reads TGCAGCGTTGAGGGACTAGGGAGCTCCTACGAGCAGTACTTC. Its protein is CSVEGLGSSYEQYF.

The chain carries TRBV9 and TRBJ2-7; TRBD2 matches 14 bases. J gave up 4 bases and V 3 bases, and 6 bases lay outside the gene matches. The CDR3 loop spans 16 amino acids. Germline CDR1 SGDLS, CDR2 YYNGEE. CDR3 loop: CASSGGTSGSFYEQYF. CDR3 coding DNA: TGTGCCAGCAGCGGGGGGACTAGCGGGAGTTTTTACGAGCAGTACTTC.

The J gene is TRBJ2-7, the V gene TRBV30; D is possibly TRBD1 (5 bases). Germline loops: CDR1 GTSNPN, CDR2 SVGIG (reference sequence). The V end was cut by 0 bases, the J end by 2 bases, with 14 bases between. The CDR3 length is 15 residues. The CDR3 DNA follows: TGTGCCTGGAGTGTACGGCCAGGGTCCCCCTACGAGCAGTACTTC. It translates to CAWSVRPGSPYEQYF.

The chain employs TRBV7-9 and TRBJ2-5, with D hard to call. V lost 1 base to trimming and J lost 5 bases, with 11 bases between them. The length of the CDR3 is 14 residues. CDR1 and CDR2 (germline): SEHNR, FQNEAQ (reference sequence). The CDR3 nucleotides read TGTGCCAGCAGCTTAGGAGGCTTAGCTGAGACCCAGTACTTC. Protein product: CASSLGGLAETQYF.

This chain joins TRBV30 and TRBJ1-5; D is unresolved. Per the germline V gene, CDR1 is GTSNPN and CDR2 is SVGIG (reference sequence). Trimming shortened V by 0 bases and J by 6 bases, and 12 bases separated the two germline ends. The CDR3 has 14 amino acids. This chain's CDR3 is CAWSVFRTGQPQHF. In DNA form, the CDR3 reads TGTGCCTGGAGTGTATTCCGGACGGGTCAGCCCCAGCATTTT.

This clone was detected a few times. V gene TRBV7-9 combines with J gene TRBJ1-2; perhaps TRBD1 as D (5 bases). Trimming left V 5 bases short and J 1 base short, with 14 bases between. This CDR3 region has 15 residues. The V gene's germline CDR1 is SEHNR and CDR2 FQNEAQ (reference sequence). The CDR3 nucleotides read TGTGCCAGCAGCCCCAACCAGGGAGATAACTATGGCTACACCTTC. This translates into CASSPNQGDNYGYTF.

This rearrangement joins TRBV7-9 to TRBJ2-3, with 8 bases fitting TRBD2. V dropped 1 base and J dropped 1; count of bases not matched to a gene: 4. CDR1 SEHNR and CDR2 FQNEAQ come from the germline V gene (reference sequence). The CDR3 is 16 amino acids. The CDR3 region is CASSLVPAGGTDTQYF. The CDR3 region has the DNA TGTGCCAGCAGCTTAGTTCCAGCGGGAGGCACAGATACGCAGTATTTT.

The J gene is TRBJ1-1, the V gene TRBV4-1, with D uncertain. The CDR3 totals 13 residues. CDR1 MGHRA and CDR2 YSYEKL come from the germline V gene. The germline V and J ends were trimmed by 1 base and 4 bases, with 7 bases remaining between them. CDR3 nucleotides: TGCGCCAGCAGCCAAGGTTTAGGCACTGAAGCTTTCTTT. Amino acid sequence: CASSQGLGTEAFF.